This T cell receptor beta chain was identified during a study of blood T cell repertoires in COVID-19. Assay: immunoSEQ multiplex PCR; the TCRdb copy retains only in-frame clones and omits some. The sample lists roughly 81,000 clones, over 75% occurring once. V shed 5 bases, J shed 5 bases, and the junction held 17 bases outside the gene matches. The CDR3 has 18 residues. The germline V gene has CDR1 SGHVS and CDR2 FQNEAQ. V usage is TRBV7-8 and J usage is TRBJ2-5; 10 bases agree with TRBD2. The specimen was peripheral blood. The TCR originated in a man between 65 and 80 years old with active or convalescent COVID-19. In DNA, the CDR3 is TGTGCCAGCAGCGAACTCGAAGGAGCGGGGGGGCCGGGGGAGACCCAGTACTTC. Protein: CASSELEGAGGPGETQYF.